These 10 T cell receptor beta chains were sequenced from one sample in a study of cytomegalovirus exposure and HLA in healthy donors. PCR primers comprised 60 Vbeta and 13 Jbeta primers. The table came from immunoSEQ multiplex PCR; TCRdb's copy has only in-frame clones and leaves some out. This table holds roughly 150,000 clones, around 80% found once. The sequencing sample was made of PBMCs. These receptors all come from a female donor in good health and CMV-seronegative.

This clone was counted a few times. The CDR3 bases are TGTGCCAGTAGCCAAGACAGGGTTCATCAGCCCCAGCATTTT. Translation gives CASSQDRVHQPQHF. The chain joins TRBV19 to TRBJ1-5, with 7 bases aligning to TRBD1. The ends lost 6 bases at V and 5 bases at J; junction bases unmatched: 7. This CDR3 spans 14 amino acids. Germline-derived CDR1 and CDR2 are LNHDA and SQIVND (reference sequence).

This clone has more than one count but fewer than ten. Other DNA sequences in the same sample also yield this CDR3. The CDR3 DNA follows: TGCGCCAGCAGCCGAGGACTAGCGGGGGGTAACACCGGGGAGCTGTTTTTT. It encodes CASSRGLAGGNTGELFF. V and J are TRBV4-1 and TRBJ2-2, with 14 bases identical to TRBD2. CDR1 is MGHRA, CDR2 YSYEKL, per germline. CDR3 length: 17 residues. The trim removed 4 bases at V and 2 bases at J, leaving 3 bases unmatched.

The table lists this clone with a count of one. V and J are TRBV9 and TRBJ2-2, with D perhaps matching TRBD2 (6 bases). In germline, CDR1 is SGDLS, CDR2 YYNGEE. V lost 0 bases to trimming and J lost 4 bases, with 13 bases between them. This CDR3 is 16 amino acids long. As DNA, the CDR3 is TGTGCCAGCAGCGTAGCAGGCCGGGAGCCCACCGGGGAGCTGTTTTTT. This encodes CASSVAGREPTGELFF.

This chain connects TRBV7-2 to TRBJ1-1; D remains ambiguous. This CDR3 has 15 residues. Deletions cut 5 bases from V and 0 bases from J, with 13 bases between. Germline V gene data show CDR1 as SGHTA and CDR2 as FQGNSA. CDR3 loop: CASSQNLVMNTEAFF. Here the CDR3 DNA reads TGTGCCAGCAGCCAAAACTTGGTCATGAACACTGAAGCTTTCTTT.

The rearrangement joins TRBV7-8 to TRBJ1-5, with 8 bases identical to TRBD1. Unmatched junction bases numbered 9, after V lost 5 bases and J lost 9 bases. CDR3 size: 14 residues. Per the germline V gene, CDR1 is SGHVS and CDR2 is FQNEAQ. CDR3 bases: TGTGCCAGCAGCCCCCGGGACAGGCAGGCGCCCCAGCATTTT. It translates to CASSPRDRQAPQHF.

This sequence joins TRBV2 and TRBJ2-7; 7 bases agree with TRBD1. The germline CDR1 and CDR2 sequences are SNHLY and FYNNEI. With V trimmed by 4 bases and J by 7 bases, 7 bases remained unmatched. CDR3 length: 13 residues. CDR3 sequence reads: CASSGDRAREQYF. The CDR3 DNA reads TGTGCCAGCAGTGGTGACAGGGCGAGGGAGCAGTACTTC.

The chain links TRBV18 to TRBJ1-2; TRBD1 matches at 7 bases. CDR1 is KGHSH and CDR2 is LQKENI in the germline V gene. V lost 6 bases to trimming and J lost 3 bases; unmatched junction nucleotides: 7. The CDR3 contains 14 residues. CDR3 residues: CASSLFDRDYGYTF. The CDR3 nucleotides read TGTGCCAGCTCCCTCTTCGACAGGGACTATGGCTACACCTTC.

The chain employs TRBV15 and TRBJ2-2; TRBD2 agrees at 9 bases. Germline V gene data show CDR1 as LNHNV and CDR2 as YYDKDF (reference sequence). Losses at the gene ends were 3 bases for V and 8 bases for J; bases not matched to a gene: 4. This CDR3 comprises 14 residues. The CDR3 sequence: CATSRRGLAGELFF. The DNA for the CDR3 is TGTGCCACCAGCAGGAGAGGACTAGCGGGGGAGCTGTTTTTT.

A single count supports this clone. The chain joins TRBV19 to TRBJ2-7, with 7 bases that match TRBD1. CDR3 length: 14 amino acids. V was pared by 5 bases and J by 2 bases, with 6 bases of the junction left unmatched. CDR1 is LNHDA and CDR2 is SQIVND in the germline V gene (reference sequence). The CDR3 DNA sequence: TGTGCCAGTAGTCTCGACAGGGTGACCTACGAGCAGTACTTC. It encodes CASSLDRVTYEQYF.

This clone turned up a few times. The chain has TRBV6-5 and TRBJ1-2, with 8 positions matching TRBD1. With 2 bases clipped from V and 4 bases from J, the junction kept 6 bases outside the gene matches. Germline CDR1 is MNHEY and CDR2 is SVGAGI. The CDR3 consists of 15 residues. This chain's CDR3 is CASSYGQGRGYGYTF. The CDR3 nucleotides are TGTGCCAGCAGTTACGGACAGGGAAGGGGCTATGGCTACACCTTC.